This TCR beta chain was recorded in a study of blood T cell repertoires in COVID-19. The data were produced by immunoSEQ multiplex PCR, yet TCRdb's version contains in-frame clones alone and is incomplete. In the table there are 350,000 to 550,000 clones, 85% to 90% of which are singletons. The V gene's germline CDR1 is SNHLY and CDR2 FYNNEI. Germline trimming cut 7 bases from V and 8 bases from J; bases unmatched to any gene: 5. CDR3 size: 11 residues. Participants reported their clinical history, and cohort assignment relied on those reports. The TCR was taken from a man aged 25 to 40 who had recovered from COVID-19. The specimen sequenced was PBMCs or T cells enriched from blood (not recorded which). The chain carries TRBV2 and TRBJ2-7, with TRBD1 identical over 7 bases. The CDR3 DNA reads TGTGCCAGCAACCTACAGGGGAAGCAGTACTTC. It encodes CASNLQGKQYF.